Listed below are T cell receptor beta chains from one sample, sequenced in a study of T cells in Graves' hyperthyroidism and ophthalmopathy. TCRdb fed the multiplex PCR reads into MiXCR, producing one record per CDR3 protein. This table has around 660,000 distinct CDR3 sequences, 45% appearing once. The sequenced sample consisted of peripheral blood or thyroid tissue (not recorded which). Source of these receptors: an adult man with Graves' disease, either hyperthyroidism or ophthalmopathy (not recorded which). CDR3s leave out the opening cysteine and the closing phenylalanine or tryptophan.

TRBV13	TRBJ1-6	ASSASGTGGRSSPLH
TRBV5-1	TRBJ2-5	ASSLGLGPSETQY
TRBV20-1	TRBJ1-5	SAARPGSGNQPQH
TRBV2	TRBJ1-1	ASRVGAATEAF
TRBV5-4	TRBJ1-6	ASSTTPGPNSPLH
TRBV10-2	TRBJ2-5	ASSESKGARETQY
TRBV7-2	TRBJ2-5	ASSLGYPDSRGTQY
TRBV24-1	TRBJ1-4	ATSAGTGRNEKLF
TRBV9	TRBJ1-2	ASSGPYGYT
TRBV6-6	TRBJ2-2	ASSRLAGRDTGELF
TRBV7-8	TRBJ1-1	ASSADSYTEAF
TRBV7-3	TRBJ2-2	ASSPGYTGELF
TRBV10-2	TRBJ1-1	ASKVANTEAF
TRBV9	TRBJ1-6	ASSVETDNSPLH
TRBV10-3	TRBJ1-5	AISPGLMINQPQH
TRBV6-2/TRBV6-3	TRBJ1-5	ASSPLGINQPQH
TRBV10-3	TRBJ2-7	ATQGAGSYEQY
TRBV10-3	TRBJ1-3	AICPGLDGNTIY
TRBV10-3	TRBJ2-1	AISDRNEQF
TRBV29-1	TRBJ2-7	SVDELAGGVDEQY
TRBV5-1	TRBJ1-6	ASSLDPGQGNLPLH
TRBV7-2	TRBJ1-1	ASSYRDREVNTEAF